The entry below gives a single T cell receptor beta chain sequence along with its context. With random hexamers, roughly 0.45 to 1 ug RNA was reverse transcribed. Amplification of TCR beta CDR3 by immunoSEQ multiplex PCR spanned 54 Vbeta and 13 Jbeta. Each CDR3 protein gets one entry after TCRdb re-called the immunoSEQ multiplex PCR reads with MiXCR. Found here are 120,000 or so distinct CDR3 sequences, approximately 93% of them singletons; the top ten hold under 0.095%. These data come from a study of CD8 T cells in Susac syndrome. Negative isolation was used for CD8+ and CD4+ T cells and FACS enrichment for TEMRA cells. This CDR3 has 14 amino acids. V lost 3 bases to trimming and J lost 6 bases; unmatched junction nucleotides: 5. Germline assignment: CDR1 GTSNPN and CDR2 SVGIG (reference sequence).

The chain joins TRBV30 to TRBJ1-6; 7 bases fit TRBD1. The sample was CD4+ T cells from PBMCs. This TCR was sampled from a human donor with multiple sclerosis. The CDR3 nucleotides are TGTGCCTGGAGCCCGGGACAGTCTAATTCACCCCTCCACTTT. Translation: CAWSPGQSNSPLHF.